Sequencing of this T cell receptor beta chain was carried out in a study of blood T cell repertoires in COVID-19. Overall study context: Sites in the United States, Italy and Spain provided acute and convalescent COVID-19 samples. The analysed material was cDNA or gDNA that came from T cells, B-cell-depleted T cells, or PBMCs.

The CDR3 totals 16 residues. Trimming removed 5 bases from V and 5 bases from J; junction bases left unmatched: 8. Germline assignment: CDR1 MDHEN and CDR2 SYDVKM. Authors' analysis steps: Amplifying reference gene primers gave estimates of nucleated cell counts. The repertoire was sequenced with immunoSEQ multiplex PCR; TCRdb's copy has only in-frame clones and lacks some. V, J and clone size are taken as reported in that table, and D and trimming were inferred from the DNA itself. The sample has about 74,000 clones; over 85% are singletons. Only one count was recorded for this clone. Material for sequencing was peripheral blood. The chain is built from TRBV28 and TRBJ2-2; TRBD1 matches at 10 bases. The sequence came from a human donor in a cohort sampled during active COVID-19. The CDR3 loop reads CASSPDRGPVTGELFF. The CDR3 bases are TGTGCCAGCAGTCCCGACAGGGGGCCGGTAACCGGGGAGCTGTTTTTT. The whole variable domain, filled in from reference TRBV28 and TRBJ2-2, reads DVKVTQSSRYLVKRTGEKVFLECVQDMDHENMFWYRQDPGLGLRLIYFSYDVKMKEKGDIPEGYSVSREKKERFSLILESASTNQTSMYLCASSPDRGPVTGELFFGEGSRLTVL.